A selection of T cell receptor beta chains follows, all from one sample in a study. TCRdb called the RT-PCR reads again in MiXCR, with one record for every CDR3 protein. The table shows 550,000 to 750,000 distinct CDR3 sequences, with 13% to 15% occurring only once. The sequencing input was memory CD4+ T cells from blood. The receptors stem from a female donor in good health, serving as a healthy control. The CDR3 runs from the conserved cysteine through the conserved F or W. D genes are given only for firm matches. Clone size is not always given. Where it is, it says once, few, many or a class for expanded clones.

size,V,J,D,CDR3,DNA
NA,TRBV4-2,TRBJ1-5,NA,CASSQQGWDQPQHF,TGTGCCAGCAGCCAACAGGGTTGGGATCAGCCCCAGCATTTT
NA,TRBV3-1,TRBJ2-5,NA,CASRGGQETQYF,TGTGCCAGCAGGGGAGGACAAGAGACCCAGTACTTC
few,TRBV5-1,TRBJ2-7,NA,CASSFNSGRYEQYF,TGCGCCAGCAGCTTCAACAGCGGTCGCTACGAGCAGTACTTC
few,TRBV20-1,TRBJ1-6,NA,CSARDSDRLNSPLHF,TGCAGTGCTAGAGATTCTGACAGGCTAAATTCACCCCTCCACTTT
many,TRBV6-5,TRBJ1-2,TRBD1,CASSEDREFGGYTF,TGTGCCAGCAGCGAGGACAGGGAGTTTGGTGGCTACACCTTC
NA,TRBV15,TRBJ1-2,TRBD1,CATSRGGGDGGYTF,TGTGCCACCAGCAGAGGAGGGGGCGACGGTGGCTACACCTTC
few,TRBV7-9,TRBJ2-3,NA,CASSSTVASTDTQYF,TGTGCCAGCAGCTCGACAGTGGCTAGCACAGATACGCAGTATTTT
NA,TRBV20-1,TRBJ2-7,NA,CSAGDGSYEQYF,TGCAGTGCTGGGGACGGCTCCTACGAGCAGTACTTC
many,TRBV29-1,TRBJ2-5,TRBD1,CSSSGTGETQYF,TGCAGCTCATCCGGGACAGGGGAGACCCAGTACTTC
few,TRBV4-2,TRBJ2-5,NA,CASSRADQETQYF,TGTGCCAGCAGCCGAGCAGATCAAGAGACCCAGTACTTC
NA,TRBV6-1,TRBJ2-5,NA,CASSARIKETQYF,TGTGCCAGCAGTGCGCGGATAAAAGAGACCCAGTACTTC
few,TRBV6-1,TRBJ2-1,TRBD2,CASRDGTSTSYNEQFF,TGTGCCAGCAGGGACGGGACTAGTACTTCCTACAATGAGCAGTTCTTC
NA,TRBV20-1,TRBJ2-3,TRBD1,CSVRDRSDTQYF,TGCAGTGTCCGGGACAGATCAGATACGCAGTATTTT
few,TRBV29-1,TRBJ1-6,TRBD1,CSVVLQGAQGSPLHF,TGCAGCGTCGTGTTGCAGGGGGCGCAGGGATCACCCCTCCACTTT
NA,TRBV7-2,TRBJ1-6,NA,CASSERTDSPLHF,TGTGCCAGCAGCGAAAGAACGGATTCACCCCTCCACTTT
NA,TRBV18,TRBJ1-6,NA,CASSPRGENSPLHF,TGTGCCAGCTCACCACGAGGGGAGAATTCACCCCTCCACTTT
NA,TRBV10-3,TRBJ2-3,TRBD1,CAISEVVAGGSTDTQYF,TGTGCCATCAGTGAGGTTGTGGCAGGGGGTAGTACAGATACGCAGTATTTT
NA,TRBV7-6,TRBJ2-3,TRBD2,CASSPYSGTSTDTQYF,TGTGCCAGCAGCCCGTACAGCGGGACTAGCACAGATACGCAGTATTTT
NA,TRBV3-1,TRBJ1-3,NA,CASSQVDHLYF,TGTGCCAGCAGCCAAGTAGACCACCTATATTTT
many,TRBV12-3/TRBV12-4,TRBJ2-5,TRBD1,CASSPDRGRLGETQYF,TGTGCCAGCAGTCCGGACAGGGGGCGCCTAGGAGAGACCCAGTACTTC
many,TRBV6-5,TRBJ2-7,TRBD1,CASSYRQGAWEQYF,TGTGCCAGCAGTTATCGACAGGGGGCATGGGAGCAGTACTTC
NA,TRBV18,TRBJ2-5,TRBD1,CASSPSDRGQETQYF,TGTGCCAGCTCACCATCGGACAGGGGGCAAGAGACCCAGTACTTC
many,TRBV4-3,TRBJ2-5,NA,CASSQSGLETQYF,TGCGCCAGCAGCCAAAGCGGTTTGGAGACCCAGTACTTC
many,TRBV3-1,TRBJ1-1,NA,CASSHFRRENTEAFF,TGTGCCAGCAGCCATTTTCGGCGGGAAAACACTGAAGCTTTCTTT